The following is a T cell receptor (beta chain) sequence with its context. The V gene's germline CDR1 is ENHRY and CDR2 SYGVKD. This CDR3 has 14 amino acids. Trimming cost V 11 bases and J 5 bases; bases outside gene matches: 9. These data belong to a study of blood T cell repertoires in COVID-19. On the study more broadly: Both acute and convalescent COVID-19 samples were obtained from the United States, Italy and Spain. From T cells, B-cell-depleted T cells, or PBMCs came the material, which was cDNA or gDNA.

Study processing details: Amplification of reference gene primers provided the estimated nucleated cell counts. Clones were read by immunoSEQ multiplex PCR, and TCRdb kept only the in-frame ones, dropping some. V, J and clone size were drawn from that table, and D and trimming were deduced from the DNA. This sample has roughly 200,000 clones, with around 83% found just once. The TCR sequence derives from a woman aged 60-70 years with acute or convalescent COVID-19. Input material: peripheral blood. This chain uses TRBV10-3 with TRBJ1-4, with 9 positions matching TRBD1. CDR3 region: CASRRGQGNEKLFF. The CDR3, as DNA: TGTGCCTCCAGGAGGGGACAGGGAAATGAAAAACTGTTTTTT.